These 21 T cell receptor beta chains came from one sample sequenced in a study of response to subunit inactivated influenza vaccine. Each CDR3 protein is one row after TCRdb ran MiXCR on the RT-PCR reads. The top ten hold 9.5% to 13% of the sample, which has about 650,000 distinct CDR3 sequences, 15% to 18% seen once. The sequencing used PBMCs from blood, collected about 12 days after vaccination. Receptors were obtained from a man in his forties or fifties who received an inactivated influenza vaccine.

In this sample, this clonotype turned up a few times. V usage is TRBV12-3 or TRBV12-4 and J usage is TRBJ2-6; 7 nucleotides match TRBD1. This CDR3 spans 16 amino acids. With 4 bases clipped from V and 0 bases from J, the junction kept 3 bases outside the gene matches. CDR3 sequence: CASSSDRDSGANVLTF. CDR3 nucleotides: TGTGCCAGCAGTTCCGACAGGGACTCTGGGGCCAACGTCCTGACTTTC.

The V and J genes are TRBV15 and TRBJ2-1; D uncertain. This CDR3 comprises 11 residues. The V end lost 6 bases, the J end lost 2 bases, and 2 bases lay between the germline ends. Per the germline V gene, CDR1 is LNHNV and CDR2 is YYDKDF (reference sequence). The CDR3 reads CATRTYNEQFF. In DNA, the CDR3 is TGTGCCACCAGAACCTACAATGAGCAGTTCTTC.

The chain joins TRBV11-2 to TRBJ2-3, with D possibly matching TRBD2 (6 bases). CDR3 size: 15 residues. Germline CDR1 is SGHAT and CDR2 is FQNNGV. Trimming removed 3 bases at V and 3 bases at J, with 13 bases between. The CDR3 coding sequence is TGTGCCAGCAGCTTTGGAGGGAGTACGACAGATACGCAGTATTTT. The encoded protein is CASSFGGSTTDTQYF.

CDR3 loop: CAWSLGGETQYF. For the CDR3, the DNA is TGTGCCTGGAGTTTAGGAGGAGAGACCCAGTACTTC. The V and J genes are TRBV30 and TRBJ2-5; perhaps TRBD2 as D (5 bases). V dropped 2 bases and J dropped 4 bases, with 8 bases sitting between them. Germline loops: CDR1 GTSNPN, CDR2 SVGIG (reference sequence). This CDR3 has 12 amino acids.

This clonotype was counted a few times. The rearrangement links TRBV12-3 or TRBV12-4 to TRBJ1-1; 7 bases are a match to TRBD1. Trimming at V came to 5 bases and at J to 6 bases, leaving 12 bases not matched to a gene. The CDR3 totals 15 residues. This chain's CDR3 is CASSPRQGRVAEAFF. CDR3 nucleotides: TGTGCCAGCAGTCCAAGACAGGGAAGGGTAGCTGAAGCTTTCTTT.

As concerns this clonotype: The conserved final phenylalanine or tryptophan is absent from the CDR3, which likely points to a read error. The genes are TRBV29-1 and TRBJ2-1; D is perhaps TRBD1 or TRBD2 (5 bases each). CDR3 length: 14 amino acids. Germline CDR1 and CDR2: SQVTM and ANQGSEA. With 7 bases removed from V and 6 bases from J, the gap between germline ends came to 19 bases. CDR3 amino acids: CSARGGRRVNEQFI. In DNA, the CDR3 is TGCAGCGCTAGGGGCGGGCGAAGGGTCAATGAGCAGTTCATC.

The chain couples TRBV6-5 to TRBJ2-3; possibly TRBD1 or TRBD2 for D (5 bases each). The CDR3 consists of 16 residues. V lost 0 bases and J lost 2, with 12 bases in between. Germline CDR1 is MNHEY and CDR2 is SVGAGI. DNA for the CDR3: TGTGCCAGCAGTTACTCCGGGGTAGGGGACACAGATACGCAGTATTTT. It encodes CASSYSGVGDTDTQYF.

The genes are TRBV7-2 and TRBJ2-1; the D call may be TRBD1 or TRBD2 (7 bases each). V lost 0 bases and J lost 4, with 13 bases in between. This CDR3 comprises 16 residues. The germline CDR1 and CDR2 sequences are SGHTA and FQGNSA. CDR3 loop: CASSLARQGGYNEQFF. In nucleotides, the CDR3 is TGTGCCAGCAGCTTAGCTCGACAGGGAGGGTACAATGAGCAGTTCTTC.

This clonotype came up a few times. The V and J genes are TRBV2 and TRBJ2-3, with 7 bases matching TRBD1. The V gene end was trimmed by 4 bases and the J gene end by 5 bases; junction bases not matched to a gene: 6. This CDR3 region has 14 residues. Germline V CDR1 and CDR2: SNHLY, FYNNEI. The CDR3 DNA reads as TGTGCCAGCAGTGCGGAAGGGGGCAAAGATACGCAGTATTTT. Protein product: CASSAEGGKDTQYF.

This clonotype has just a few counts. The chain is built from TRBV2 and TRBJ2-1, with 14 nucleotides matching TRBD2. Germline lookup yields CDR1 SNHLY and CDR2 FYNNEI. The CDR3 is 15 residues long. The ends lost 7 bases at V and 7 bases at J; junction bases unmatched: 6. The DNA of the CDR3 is TGTGCCAGCAACTCCGGGACTAGCGGGAGAAATGAGCAGTTCTTC. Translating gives CASNSGTSGRNEQFF.

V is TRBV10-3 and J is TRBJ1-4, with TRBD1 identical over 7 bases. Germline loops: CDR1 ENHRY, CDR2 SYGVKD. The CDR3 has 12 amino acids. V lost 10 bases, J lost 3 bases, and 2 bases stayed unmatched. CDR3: CATGQPNEKLFF. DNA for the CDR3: TGTGCCACGGGACAGCCTAATGAAAAACTGTTTTTT.

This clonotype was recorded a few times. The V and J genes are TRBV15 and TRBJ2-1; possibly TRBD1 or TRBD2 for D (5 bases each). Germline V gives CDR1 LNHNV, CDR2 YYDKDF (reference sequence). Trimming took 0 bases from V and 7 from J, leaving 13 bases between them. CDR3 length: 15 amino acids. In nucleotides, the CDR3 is TGTGCCACCAGCAGAGATCTCTTGGGGGAGAATGAGCAGTTCTTC. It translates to CATSRDLLGENEQFF. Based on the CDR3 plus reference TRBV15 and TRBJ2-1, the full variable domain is DAMVIQNPRYQVTQFGKPVTLSCSQTLNHNVMYWYQQKSSQAPKLLFHYYDKDFNNEADTPDNFQSRRPNTSFCFLDIRSPGLGDTAMYLCATSRDLLGENEQFFGPGTRLTVL.

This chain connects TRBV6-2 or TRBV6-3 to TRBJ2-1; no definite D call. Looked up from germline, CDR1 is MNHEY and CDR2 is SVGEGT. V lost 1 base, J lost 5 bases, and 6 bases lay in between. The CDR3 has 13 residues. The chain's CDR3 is CASSYLKNNEQFF. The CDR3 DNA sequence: TGTGCCAGCAGTTACTTGAAAAACAATGAGCAGTTCTTC.

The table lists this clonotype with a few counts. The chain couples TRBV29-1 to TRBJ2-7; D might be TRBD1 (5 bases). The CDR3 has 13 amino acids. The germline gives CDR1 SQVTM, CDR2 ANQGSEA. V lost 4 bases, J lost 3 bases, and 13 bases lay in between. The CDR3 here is CSVVRGADYEQYF. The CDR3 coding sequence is TGCAGCGTTGTTCGTGGGGCAGACTACGAGCAGTACTTC.

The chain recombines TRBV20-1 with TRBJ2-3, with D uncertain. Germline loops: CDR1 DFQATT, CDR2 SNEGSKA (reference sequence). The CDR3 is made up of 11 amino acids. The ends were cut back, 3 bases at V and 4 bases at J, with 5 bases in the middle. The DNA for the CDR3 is TGCAGTGCTAGGGGGTCAGATACGCAGTATTTT. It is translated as CSARGSDTQYF.

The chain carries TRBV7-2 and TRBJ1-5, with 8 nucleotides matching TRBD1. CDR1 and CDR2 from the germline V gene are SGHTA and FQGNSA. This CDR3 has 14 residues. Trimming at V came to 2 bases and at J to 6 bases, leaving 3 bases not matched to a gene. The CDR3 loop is CASSLSGGPQPQHF. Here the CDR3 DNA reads TGTGCCAGCAGCTTATCAGGGGGCCCTCAGCCCCAGCATTTT.

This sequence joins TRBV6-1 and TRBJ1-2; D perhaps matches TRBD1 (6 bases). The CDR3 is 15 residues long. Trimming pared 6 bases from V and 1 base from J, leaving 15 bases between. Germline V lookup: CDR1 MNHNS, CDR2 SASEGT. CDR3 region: CASSRGRRVNYGYTF. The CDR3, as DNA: TGTGCCAGCAGCAGGGGACGACGTGTTAACTATGGCTACACCTTC.

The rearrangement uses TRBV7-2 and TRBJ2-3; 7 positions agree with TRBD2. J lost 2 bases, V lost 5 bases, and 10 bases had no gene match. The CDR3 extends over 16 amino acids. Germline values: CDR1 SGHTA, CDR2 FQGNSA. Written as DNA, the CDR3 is TGTGCCAGCAGCCTCGTGGCTAGCGGATTCACAGATACGCAGTATTTT. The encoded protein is CASSLVASGFTDTQYF.

CDR3 DNA sequence: TGTGCCAGCAGTTCGGACCCTGAAGCTTTCTTT. This encodes CASSSDPEAFF. The chain has TRBV12-3 or TRBV12-4 and TRBJ1-1, with no clear D. This CDR3 has 11 amino acids. The V end lost 4 bases, the J end lost 6 bases, and 6 bases lay between the germline ends.

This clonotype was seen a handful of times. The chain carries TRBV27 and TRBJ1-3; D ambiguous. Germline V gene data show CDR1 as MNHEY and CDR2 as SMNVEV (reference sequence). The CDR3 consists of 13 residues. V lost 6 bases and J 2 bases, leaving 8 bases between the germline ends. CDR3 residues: CASRSRAGNTIYF. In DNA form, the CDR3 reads TGTGCCAGCAGGTCAAGGGCTGGAAACACCATATATTTT.

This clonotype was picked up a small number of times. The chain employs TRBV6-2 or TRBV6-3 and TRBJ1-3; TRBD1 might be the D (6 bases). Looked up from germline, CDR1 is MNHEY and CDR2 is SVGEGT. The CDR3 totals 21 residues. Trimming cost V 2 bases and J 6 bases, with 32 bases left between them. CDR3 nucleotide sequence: TGTGCCAGCAGTTACACTACAGGGCGGGGGTTCTCTGGAAACACCATAAACACCATATATTTT. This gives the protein CASSYTTGRGFSGNTINTIYF.